Below are 19 T cell receptor beta chains sequenced from a single sample in a study of regulatory T cells in long-lasting Graves disease. Both iRepertoire HTBI primers and Arm-PCR of CDR3 regions were used to build the TCR beta libraries. MiXCR was run by TCRdb on the multiplex PCR reads, yielding one entry per CDR3 protein. This repertoire shows more than 300,000 distinct CDR3 sequences, roughly a fifth found once; its top ten account for 29%. Indicated time point: persistent/refractory GD, antithyroid drugs over 5 years with positive TRAb. PBMC-derived RNA was used for the TCR library. The source was peripheral blood mononuclear cells (PBMCs), collected when the disease was refractory, from a patient treated with antithyroid drugs. All receptors come from a female donor with Graves disease.

This clonotype was found many times. The gene calls are TRBV10-3 and TRBJ2-5; TRBD2 aligns across 11 bases. V was pared by 6 bases and J by 1 base, with 7 bases of the junction left unmatched. This CDR3 is built from 16 residues. Germline V CDR1 and CDR2: ENHRY, SYGVKD. CDR3 DNA: TGTGCCATCAGCGGAAAGGGACTAGCGGCCCAAGAGACCCAGTACTTC. Amino acids: CAISGKGLAAQETQYF.

This clonotype turned up a few times. This chain connects TRBV6-2 or TRBV6-3 to TRBJ2-7, with 13 positions matching TRBD2. CDR1 and CDR2 (germline): MNHEY, SVGEGT. CDR3 length equals 16 residues. Trimming took 5 bases from V and 3 from J; bases not matched to a gene: 7. DNA of the CDR3: TGTGCCAGCAGTCCCGGGACTAGCGGGACCCTCTACGAGCAGTACTTC. This sequence encodes CASSPGTSGTLYEQYF.

This clonotype was recorded at least ten times. The chain recombines TRBV11-2 with TRBJ1-1, with no clear D. This CDR3 comprises 15 residues. Germline V lookup: CDR1 SGHAT, CDR2 FQNNGV. V shed 1 base and J shed 1 base, with 10 bases lying between them. The CDR3 DNA reads TGTGCCAGCAGCTTAGTATGGGGTCGGAACACTGAAGCTTTCTTT. It is translated as CASSLVWGRNTEAFF.

This clonotype has only a few counts. This chain links TRBV3-1 with TRBJ1-1; D ambiguous. Germline V gives CDR1 LGHDT, CDR2 YNNKEL (reference sequence). The CDR3 spans 15 residues. The germline V and J ends were trimmed by 5 bases and 6 bases, with 19 bases remaining between them. The CDR3 protein is CASSRSLFRAPEAFF. CDR3 in DNA: TGTGCCAGCAGCAGAAGTCTCTTTAGGGCCCCTGAAGCTTTCTTT.

This clonotype was recorded at least ten times. The chain carries TRBV5-1 and TRBJ2-7; TRBD2 matches 11 bases. Trimming took 4 bases from V and 3 from J; bases not matched to a gene: 3. CDR1 is SGHRS and CDR2 is YFSETQ in the germline V gene. This CDR3 has 14 amino acids. The CDR3 DNA follows: TGCGCCAGCAGCACCGGACTAGCGGGCTACGAGCAGTACTTC. This codes for CASSTGLAGYEQYF.

This clonotype was recorded many times. DNA for the CDR3: TGTGCCAGCAGCTTATTAGGTACCGGGGAGCTGTTTTTT. This encodes CASSLLGTGELFF. The chain couples TRBV7-3 to TRBJ2-2; no firm D call. V gave up 2 bases and J gave up 5 bases, with 6 bases separating them. Germline V gene lookup returns CDR1 SGHTA and CDR2 FQGTGA. The CDR3 is 13 residues long.

The table lists this clonotype with many counts. The chain is built from TRBV7-2 and TRBJ2-6; unclear D gene. The ends were cut back, 4 bases at V and 1 base at J, with 14 bases in the middle. Per the germline V gene, CDR1 is SGHTA and CDR2 is FQGNSA. CDR3 length: 17 amino acids. The CDR3 DNA is TGTGCCAGCAGCTACCGACCTATTGGGTCTGGGGCCAACGTCCTGACTTTC. It codes for CASSYRPIGSGANVLTF.

On this clonotype: A much larger clone lies one base from this, so it may be a read error. The DNA of the CDR3 is TGTGCCAGCAGCCAAGATTGGCGGGGGGCCTACGAGCAGTACTTC. Translated, it gives CASSQDWRGAYEQYF. V gene TRBV11-2 combines with J gene TRBJ2-7; 8 nucleotides agree with TRBD2. This CDR3 spans 15 amino acids. The junction had 8 bases not matched to a gene; V was cut back by 5 bases and J by 2 bases. CDR1 and CDR2 from the germline V gene are SGHAT and FQNNGV.

This rearrangement joins TRBV4-3 to TRBJ1-5; a weak D match, TRBD1 (6 bases). Germline CDR1 and CDR2: LGHNA and YSLEER. Trimming took off 3 bases at V and 0 bases at J, with 9 bases between the two ends. The CDR3 totals 15 residues. CDR3 DNA sequence: TGCGCCAGCAGCCAGCAGGGGTATAGCAATCAGCCCCAGCATTTT. Amino acids: CASSQQGYSNQPQHF.

This rearrangement joins TRBV28 to TRBJ2-1; D remains unclear. Germline CDR1 is MDHEN and CDR2 is SYDVKM. V gave up 6 bases and J gave up 2 bases, with 14 bases separating them. This CDR3 region has 15 residues. CDR3 region: CASSPTQLAYNEQFF. In nucleotides, the CDR3 is TGTGCCAGCAGCCCGACCCAACTCGCCTACAATGAGCAGTTCTTC.

This clonotype was observed at least ten times. The chain links TRBV20-1 to TRBJ1-5; no clear D. The CDR3 has 14 amino acids. The germline V gene encodes CDR1 DFQATT and CDR2 SNEGSKA (reference sequence). Trimming pared 0 bases from V and 3 bases from J, leaving 9 bases between. The CDR3 loop is CSARDFPDNQPQHF. The CDR3 DNA follows: TGCAGTGCTAGAGATTTTCCAGACAATCAGCCCCAGCATTTT.

A note on this clonotype: The junction departs from the called germline gene at one end, perhaps through a read error. This rearrangement joins TRBV11-1 to TRBJ1-1; D uncertain. CDR1 and CDR2 from the germline V gene are SGHAT and FQDESV (reference sequence). This CDR3 is built from 14 residues. CDR3 sequence (DNA): TGCGCCAGCAGCCAAGACCCCGGTGCCACTGAAGCTTTCTTT. Protein product: CASSQDPGATEAFF.

This rearrangement joins TRBV15 to TRBJ2-7; D gene ambiguous. The ends were cut back, 3 bases at V and 6 bases at J, with 12 bases in the middle. The germline V gene encodes CDR1 LNHNV and CDR2 YYDKDF (reference sequence). The CDR3 totals 13 residues. The CDR3 protein is CATSRKGWGEQYF. CDR3 nucleotides: TGTGCCACCAGCAGGAAGGGATGGGGCGAGCAGTACTTC.

This clonotype was found a few times. This chain connects TRBV3-1 to TRBJ2-1, with D possibly being TRBD1 (5 bases). This CDR3 spans 17 amino acids. V was trimmed by 2 bases and J by 0 bases, leaving 14 bases between them. Germline V gene lookup returns CDR1 LGHDT and CDR2 YNNKEL (reference sequence). The CDR3 loop reads CASSQLVTANSYNEQFF. CDR3 coding DNA: TGTGCCAGCAGCCAATTGGTGACAGCCAACTCCTACAATGAGCAGTTCTTC.

The gene calls are TRBV6-2 or TRBV6-3 and TRBJ2-5; the match to TRBD1 covers 11 bases. Trimming cost V 9 bases and J 5 bases; bases outside gene matches: 8. The CDR3 has 14 residues. Germline CDR1 reads MNHEY; CDR2 reads SVGEGT. The chain's CDR3 is CASGDRGVVETQYF. The DNA of the CDR3 is TGTGCCAGTGGGGACAGGGGGGTGGTGGAGACCCAGTACTTC.

Many counts were recorded for this clonotype. The V gene is TRBV20-1, the J gene TRBJ2-7, with D perhaps TRBD1 or TRBD2 (5 bases each). V lost 3 bases, J lost 2 bases, and 17 bases lay in between. The CDR3 length is 15 residues. Germline CDR1 and CDR2: DFQATT and SNEGSKA (reference sequence). CDR3 coding DNA: TGCAGTGCTAGTCTCCGGACCGGGGCCCCCTACGAGCAGTACTTC. Translating it yields CSASLRTGAPYEQYF.

The table lists this clonotype with a few counts. The gene calls are TRBV4-1 and TRBJ1-1; D gene unclear. The ends were cut back, 1 base at V and 2 bases at J, with 23 bases in the middle. The V gene's germline CDR1 is MGHRA and CDR2 YSYEKL. The CDR3 extends over 19 amino acids. The CDR3 bases are TGCGCCAGCAGCCAAGCCATGTCTAAAGGGCCAGCACGAAACACTGAAGCTTTCTTT. Its translation: CASSQAMSKGPARNTEAFF.

The table lists this clonotype with many counts. Germline and junction disagree at one end, which may indicate a read error. This chain joins TRBV12-3 or TRBV12-4 and TRBJ2-7, with 7 bases matching TRBD2. This CDR3 is built from 16 residues. DNA for the CDR3: TGTGCCAGCAGTTTAGGGGCTAGCGGAGGCTCCCACGAGCAGTACTTC. This sequence encodes CASSLGASGGSHEQYF.

In its sample, this clonotype was seen a few times. The chain joins TRBV15 to TRBJ1-1; a weak D match, TRBD1 (5 bases). The CDR3 totals 18 residues. The germline V gene has CDR1 LNHNV and CDR2 YYDKDF (reference sequence). V lost 2 bases and J lost 2, with 21 bases in between. CDR3 sequence (DNA): TGTGCCACCAGCAGACTCAGTACCGTCAAGGGGCGAAACACTGAAGCTTTCTTT. Protein sequence: CATSRLSTVKGRNTEAFF.